What follows are 6 T cell receptor beta chains derived from one specimen sequenced in a study of T-cell reconstitution after alpha-beta-depleted transplantation in children. Preparation of the TCRbeta library involved a method that used unique molecular identifiers. TCRdb reanalysed the PCR reads using MiXCR and keeps one entry per CDR3 protein. The sample records about 260,000 distinct CDR3 sequences, under 14% being singletons. The sequences come from peripheral blood, collected 180 days after TCRalphabeta/CD19-depleted stem cell transplant. The receptors here all came from a male patient aged 2-10 years who had a stem cell transplant for chronic granulomatous disease, so the T cells may come from the graft donor.

This clonotype was counted at least ten times. The chain links TRBV6-2 or TRBV6-3 to TRBJ2-7, with 7 bases that match TRBD1. The V gene's germline CDR1 is MNHEY and CDR2 SVGEGT. The J segment lost 4 bases and the V segment lost 0 bases, leaving 6 bases of the junction unmatched. CDR3 size: 15 residues. CDR3 DNA sequence: TGTGCCAGCAGTTACTCGGCAGCGACAGGGTACGAGCAGTACTTC. Amino acid sequence: CASSYSAATGYEQYF.

This clonotype has more than one count but fewer than ten. The chain is built from TRBV5-4 and TRBJ2-5, with 7 bases lining up with TRBD2. This CDR3 is built from 16 residues. Germline V gives CDR1 SGHNT, CDR2 YYREEE (reference sequence). The ends lost 0 bases at V and 4 bases at J; junction bases unmatched: 9. The CDR3 bases are TGTGCCAGCAGCTTGGCATGGGGGAGGGCCGTAGAGACCCAGTACTTC. This codes for CASSLAWGRAVETQYF.

This clonotype was detected many times. V is TRBV5-1 and J is TRBJ2-2; TRBD1 might be the D (6 bases). The CDR3 length is 15 residues. Germline V gene data show CDR1 as SGHRS and CDR2 as YFSETQ. Trimming took 1 base from V and 5 from J, leaving 12 bases between them. DNA of the CDR3: TGCGCCAGCAGCTTGTGGGGGCGCAGGACCGGGGAGCTGTTTTTT. Its translation is CASSLWGRRTGELFF.

This clonotype was detected ten times or more. In nucleotides, the CDR3 is TGTGCCAGCAGCGTAGATAGACAGGGGGTGTCCACCGGGGAGCTGTTTTTT. Translating it yields CASSVDRQGVSTGELFF. The gene calls are TRBV9 and TRBJ2-2; 9 positions agree with TRBD1. The CDR3 consists of 17 residues. V was pared by 0 bases and J by 4 bases, with 7 bases of the junction left unmatched. Germline V gene lookup returns CDR1 SGDLS and CDR2 YYNGEE.

This clonotype occurred many times. V and J are TRBV5-1 and TRBJ1-1; 8 bases are shared with TRBD1. The germline V gene has CDR1 SGHRS and CDR2 YFSETQ. Trimming cost V 4 bases and J 0 bases; bases outside gene matches: 8. The CDR3 is 16 residues long. The CDR3 sequence: CASSETTGALNTEAFF. CDR3 nucleotides: TGCGCCAGCAGCGAAACGACAGGGGCCTTGAACACTGAAGCTTTCTTT.

To note about this clonotype: One base away lies a much larger clone, so this may be a sequencing read error. This chain joins TRBV7-2 and TRBJ1-6; the D is unclear. Germline loops: CDR1 SGHTA, CDR2 FQGNSA. The CDR3 is made up of 14 amino acids. CDR3 sequence reads: CASSLRGYNSPIHF. In nucleotides, the CDR3 is TGTGCCAGCAGCTTACGAGGGTATAATTCACCCATCCACTTT.